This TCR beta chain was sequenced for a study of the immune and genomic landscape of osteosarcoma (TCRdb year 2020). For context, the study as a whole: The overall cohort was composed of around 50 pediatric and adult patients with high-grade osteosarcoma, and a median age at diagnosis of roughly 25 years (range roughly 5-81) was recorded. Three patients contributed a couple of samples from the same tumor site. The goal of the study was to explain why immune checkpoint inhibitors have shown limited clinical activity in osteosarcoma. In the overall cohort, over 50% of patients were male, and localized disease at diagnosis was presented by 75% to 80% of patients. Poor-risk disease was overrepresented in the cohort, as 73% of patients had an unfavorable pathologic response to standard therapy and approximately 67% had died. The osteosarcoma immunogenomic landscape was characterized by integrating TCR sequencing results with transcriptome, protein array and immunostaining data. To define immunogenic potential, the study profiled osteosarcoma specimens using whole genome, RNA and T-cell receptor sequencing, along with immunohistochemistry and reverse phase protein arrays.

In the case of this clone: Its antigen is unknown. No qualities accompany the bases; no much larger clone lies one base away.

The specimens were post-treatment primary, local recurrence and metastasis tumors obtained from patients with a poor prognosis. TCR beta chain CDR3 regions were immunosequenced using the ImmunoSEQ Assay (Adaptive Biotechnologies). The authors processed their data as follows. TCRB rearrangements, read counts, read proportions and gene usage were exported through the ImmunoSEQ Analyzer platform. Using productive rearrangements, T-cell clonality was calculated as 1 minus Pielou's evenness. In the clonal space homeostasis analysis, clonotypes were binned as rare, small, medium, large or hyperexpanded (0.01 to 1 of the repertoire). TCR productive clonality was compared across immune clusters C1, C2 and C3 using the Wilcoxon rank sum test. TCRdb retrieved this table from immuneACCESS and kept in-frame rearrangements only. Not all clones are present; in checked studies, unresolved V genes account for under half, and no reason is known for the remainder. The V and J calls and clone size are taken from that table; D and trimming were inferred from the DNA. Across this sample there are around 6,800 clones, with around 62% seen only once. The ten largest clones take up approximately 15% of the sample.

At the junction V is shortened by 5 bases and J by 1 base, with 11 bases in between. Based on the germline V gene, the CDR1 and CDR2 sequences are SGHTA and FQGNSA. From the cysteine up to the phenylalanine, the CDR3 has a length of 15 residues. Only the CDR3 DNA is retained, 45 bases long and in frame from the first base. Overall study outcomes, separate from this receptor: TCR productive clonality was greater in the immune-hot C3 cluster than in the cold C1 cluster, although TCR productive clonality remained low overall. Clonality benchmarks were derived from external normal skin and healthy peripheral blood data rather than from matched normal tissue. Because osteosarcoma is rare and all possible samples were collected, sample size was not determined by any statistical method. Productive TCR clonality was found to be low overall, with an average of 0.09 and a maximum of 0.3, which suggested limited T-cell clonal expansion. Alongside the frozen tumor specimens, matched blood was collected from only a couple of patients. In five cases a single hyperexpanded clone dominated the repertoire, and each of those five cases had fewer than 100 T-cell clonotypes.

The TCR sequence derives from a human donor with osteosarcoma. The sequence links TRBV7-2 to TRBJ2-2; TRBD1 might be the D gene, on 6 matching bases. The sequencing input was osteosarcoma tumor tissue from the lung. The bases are TGTGCCAGCAGCCGGGACATGGGGAACACCGGGGAGCTGTTTTTT. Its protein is CASSRDMGNTGELFF.